This TCR beta chain originates from a study of long-term antiretroviral therapy in people with HIV. Study summary: First collections came about a decade before the 2015 immediate-ART recommendation. Study-wide results and caveats: From about 2003 to 2017, blood was obtained, possibly while participants received older ART regimens. Post-ART diversity increased but stayed below transplant donor controls.

Note on this clone: Its antigen is as yet unknown.

An immunoSEQ assay, version v3.0, was performed at survey level. This table comes from immunoSEQ multiplex PCR, and its TCRdb copy is limited to in-frame clones, with some not included. The sample records approximately 10,000 clones, roughly three quarters being singletons. CDR1 and CDR2 (germline): SGDLS, YYNGEE. This CDR3 is 14 amino acids long. Trimming took 0 bases from V and 1 from J, leaving 8 bases between them. The chain combines TRBV9 with TRBJ2-7; D call uncertain. This receptor was obtained from a man aged 30 to 45 with HIV. Here the sequenced sample was unsorted PBMCs, taken at the start of antiretroviral therapy, before treatment. In nucleotides, the CDR3 is TGTGCCAGCAGCGTAGATCTGGATTCCTACGAGCAGTACTTC. This encodes CASSVDLDSYEQYF. The full variable domain, rest sourced from reference TRBV9 and TRBJ2-7, is DSGVTQTPKHLITATGQRVTLRCSPRSGDLSVYWYQQSLDQGLQFLIQYYNGEERAKGNILERFSAQQFPDLHSELNLSSLELGDSALYFCASSVDLDSYEQYFGPGTRLTVT.